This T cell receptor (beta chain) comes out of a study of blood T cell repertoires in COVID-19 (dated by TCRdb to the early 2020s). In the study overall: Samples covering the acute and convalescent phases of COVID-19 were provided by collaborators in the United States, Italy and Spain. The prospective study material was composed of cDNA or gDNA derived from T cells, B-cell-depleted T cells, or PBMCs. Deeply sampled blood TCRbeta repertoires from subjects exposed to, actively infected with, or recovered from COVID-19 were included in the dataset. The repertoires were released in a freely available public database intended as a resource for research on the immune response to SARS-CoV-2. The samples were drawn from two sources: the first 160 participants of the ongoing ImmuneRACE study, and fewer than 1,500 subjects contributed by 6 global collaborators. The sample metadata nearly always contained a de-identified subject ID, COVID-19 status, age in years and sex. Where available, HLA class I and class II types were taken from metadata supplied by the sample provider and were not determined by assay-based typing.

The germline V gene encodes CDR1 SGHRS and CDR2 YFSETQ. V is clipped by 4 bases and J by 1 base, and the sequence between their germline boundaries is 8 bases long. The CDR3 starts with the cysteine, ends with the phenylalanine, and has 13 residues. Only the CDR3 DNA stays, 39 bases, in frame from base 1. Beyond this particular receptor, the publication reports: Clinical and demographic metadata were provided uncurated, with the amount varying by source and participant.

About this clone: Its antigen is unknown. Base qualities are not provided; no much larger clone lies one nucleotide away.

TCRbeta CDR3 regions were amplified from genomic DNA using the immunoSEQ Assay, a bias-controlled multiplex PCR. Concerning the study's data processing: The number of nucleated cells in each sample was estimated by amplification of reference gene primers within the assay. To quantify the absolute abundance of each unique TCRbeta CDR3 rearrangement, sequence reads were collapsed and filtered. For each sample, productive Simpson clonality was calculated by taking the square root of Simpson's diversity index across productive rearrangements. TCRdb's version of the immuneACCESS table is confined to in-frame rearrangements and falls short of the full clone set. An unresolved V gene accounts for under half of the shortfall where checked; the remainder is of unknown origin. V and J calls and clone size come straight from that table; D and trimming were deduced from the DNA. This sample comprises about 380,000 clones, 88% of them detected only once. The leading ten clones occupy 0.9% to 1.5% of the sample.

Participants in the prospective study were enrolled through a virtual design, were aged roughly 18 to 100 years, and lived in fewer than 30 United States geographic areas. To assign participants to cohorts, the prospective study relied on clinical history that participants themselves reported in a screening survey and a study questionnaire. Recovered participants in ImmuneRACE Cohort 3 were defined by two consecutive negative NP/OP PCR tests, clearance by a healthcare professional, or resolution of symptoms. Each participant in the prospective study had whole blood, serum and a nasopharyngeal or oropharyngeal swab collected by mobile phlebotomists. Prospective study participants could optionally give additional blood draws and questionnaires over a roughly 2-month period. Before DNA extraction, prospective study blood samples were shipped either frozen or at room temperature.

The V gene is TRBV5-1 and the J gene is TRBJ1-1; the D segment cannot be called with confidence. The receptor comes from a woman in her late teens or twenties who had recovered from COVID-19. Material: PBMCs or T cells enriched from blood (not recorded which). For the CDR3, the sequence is CASSGLKNTEAFF. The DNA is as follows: TGCGCCAGCAGCGGACTGAAGAACACTGAAGCTTTCTTT.